This T cell receptor (beta chain) was obtained from a study of OX40 agonist ivuxolimab in advanced cancers. TCRdb's copy holds only in-frame clones and misses some; the assay was immunoSEQ multiplex PCR. The data contain 65,000 to 85,000 clones, around 90% of them singletons. The ends were cut back, 1 base at V and 0 bases at J, with 12 bases in the middle. Per the germline V gene, CDR1 is SEHNR and CDR2 is FQNEAQ (reference sequence). CDR3 length: 16 amino acids. The clonotype was recovered from an adult with an advanced solid tumor such as melanoma, head and neck, liver or kidney cancer. The material was CD4+ or CD8+ T cells sorted from blood, obtained in a trial of the OX40 agonist ivuxolimab. This chain joins TRBV7-9 and TRBJ1-2; no reliable D call. The CDR3 nucleotides read TGTGCCAGCAGCTTAGAAAACAGCGGAGCTAACTATGGCTACACCTTC. As protein: CASSLENSGANYGYTF.